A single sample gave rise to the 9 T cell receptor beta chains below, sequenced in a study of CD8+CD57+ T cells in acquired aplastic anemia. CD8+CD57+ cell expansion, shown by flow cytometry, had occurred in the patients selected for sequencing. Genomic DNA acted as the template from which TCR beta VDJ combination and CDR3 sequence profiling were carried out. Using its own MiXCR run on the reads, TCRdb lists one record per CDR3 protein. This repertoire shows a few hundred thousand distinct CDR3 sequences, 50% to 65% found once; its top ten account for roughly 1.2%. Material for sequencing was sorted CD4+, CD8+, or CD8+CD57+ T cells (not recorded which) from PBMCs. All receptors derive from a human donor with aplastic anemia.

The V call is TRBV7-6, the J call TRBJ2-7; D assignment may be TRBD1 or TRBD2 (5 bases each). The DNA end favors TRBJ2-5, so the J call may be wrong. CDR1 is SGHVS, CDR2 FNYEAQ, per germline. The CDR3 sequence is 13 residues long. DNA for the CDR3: TGTGCCAGCCTCCCCGGGGACGTAGAGACCCAGTACTTC. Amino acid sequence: CASLPGDVETQYF.

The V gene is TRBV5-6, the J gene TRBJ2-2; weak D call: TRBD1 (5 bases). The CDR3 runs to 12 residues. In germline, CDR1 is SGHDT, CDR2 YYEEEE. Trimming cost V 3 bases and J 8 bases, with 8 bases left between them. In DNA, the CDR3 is TGTGCCAGCAGCTCAGGGATGGGGGAGCTGTTTTTT. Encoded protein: CASSSGMGELFF. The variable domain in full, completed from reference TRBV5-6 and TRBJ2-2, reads DAGVTQSPTHLIKTRGQQVTLRCSPKSGHDTVSWYQQALGQGPQFIFQYYEEEERQRGNFPDRFSGHQFPNYSSELNVNALLLGDSALYLCASSSGMGELFFGEGSRLTVL.

CDR3: CASSESGNSYEQYF. Here the CDR3 DNA reads TGCGCCAGCAGTGAGTCCGGCAACAGCTACGAGCAGTACTTC. V usage is TRBV10-1 and J usage is TRBJ2-7, with unresolved D. V shed 0 bases and J shed 3 bases, with 9 bases lying between them. The germline V gene encodes CDR1 WNHNN and CDR2 SYGVQD (reference sequence). This CDR3 comprises 14 residues.

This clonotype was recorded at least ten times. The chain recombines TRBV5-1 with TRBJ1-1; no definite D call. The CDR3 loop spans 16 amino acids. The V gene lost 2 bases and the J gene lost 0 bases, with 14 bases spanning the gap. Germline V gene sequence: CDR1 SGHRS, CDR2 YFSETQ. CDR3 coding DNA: TGCGCCAGCAGCTTCCGGGAAGGGTCCCTGAACACTGAAGCTTTCTTT. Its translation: CASSFREGSLNTEAFF.

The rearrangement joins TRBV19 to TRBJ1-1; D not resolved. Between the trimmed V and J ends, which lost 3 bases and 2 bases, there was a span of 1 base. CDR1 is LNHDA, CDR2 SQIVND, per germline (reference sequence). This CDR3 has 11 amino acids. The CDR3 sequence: CASSINTEAFF. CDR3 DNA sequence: TGTGCCAGTAGTATCAACACTGAAGCTTTCTTT.

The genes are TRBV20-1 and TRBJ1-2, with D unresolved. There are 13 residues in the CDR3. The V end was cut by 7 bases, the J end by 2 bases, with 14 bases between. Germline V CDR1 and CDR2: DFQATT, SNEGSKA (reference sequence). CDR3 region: CSGVVEANYGYTF. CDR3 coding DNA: TGCAGTGGGGTTGTGGAGGCAAACTATGGCTACACCTTC.

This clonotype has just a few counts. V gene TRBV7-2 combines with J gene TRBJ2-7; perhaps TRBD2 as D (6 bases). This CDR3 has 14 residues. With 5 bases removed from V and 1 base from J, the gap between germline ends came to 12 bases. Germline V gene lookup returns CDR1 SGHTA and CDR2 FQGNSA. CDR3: CASSRDFYSYEQYF. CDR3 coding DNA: TGTGCCAGCAGCCGGGACTTCTATTCCTACGAGCAGTACTTC.

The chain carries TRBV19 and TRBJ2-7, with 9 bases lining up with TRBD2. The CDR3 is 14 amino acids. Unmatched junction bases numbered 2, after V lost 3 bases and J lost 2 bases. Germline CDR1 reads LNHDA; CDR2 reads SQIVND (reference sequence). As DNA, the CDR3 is TGTGCCAGTAGTATCAGCGGGGGGACCTACGAGCAGTACTTC. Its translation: CASSISGGTYEQYF.

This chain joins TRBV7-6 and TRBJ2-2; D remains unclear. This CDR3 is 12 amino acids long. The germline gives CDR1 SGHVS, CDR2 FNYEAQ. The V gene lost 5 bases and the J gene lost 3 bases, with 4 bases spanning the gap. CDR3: CASSAYTGELFF. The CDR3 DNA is TGTGCCAGCAGCGCGTACACCGGGGAGCTGTTTTTT.